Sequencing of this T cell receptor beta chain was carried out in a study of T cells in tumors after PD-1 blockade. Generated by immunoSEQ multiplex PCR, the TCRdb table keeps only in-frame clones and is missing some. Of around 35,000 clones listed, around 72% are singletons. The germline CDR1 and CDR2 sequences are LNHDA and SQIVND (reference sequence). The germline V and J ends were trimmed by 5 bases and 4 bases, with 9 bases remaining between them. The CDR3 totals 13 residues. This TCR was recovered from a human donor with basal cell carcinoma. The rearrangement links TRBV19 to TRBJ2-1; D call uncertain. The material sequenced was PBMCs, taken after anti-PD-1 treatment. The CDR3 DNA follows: TGTGCCAGTAGTCCCGGACCTTACAATGAGCAGTTCTTC. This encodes CASSPGPYNEQFF.